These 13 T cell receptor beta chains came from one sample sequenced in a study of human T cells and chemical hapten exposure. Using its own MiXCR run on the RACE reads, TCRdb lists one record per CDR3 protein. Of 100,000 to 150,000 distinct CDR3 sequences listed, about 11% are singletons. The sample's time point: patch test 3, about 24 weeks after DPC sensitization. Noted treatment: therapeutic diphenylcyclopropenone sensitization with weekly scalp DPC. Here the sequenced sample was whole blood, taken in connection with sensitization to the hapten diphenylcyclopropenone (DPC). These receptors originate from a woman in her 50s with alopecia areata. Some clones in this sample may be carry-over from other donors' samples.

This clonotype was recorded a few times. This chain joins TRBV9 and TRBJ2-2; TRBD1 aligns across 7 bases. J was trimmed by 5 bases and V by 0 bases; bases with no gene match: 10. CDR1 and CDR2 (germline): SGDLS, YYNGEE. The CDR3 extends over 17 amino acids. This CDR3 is CASSVAPDRFETGELFF. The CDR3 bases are TGTGCCAGCAGCGTAGCCCCGGACAGGTTTGAGACCGGGGAGCTGTTTTTT.

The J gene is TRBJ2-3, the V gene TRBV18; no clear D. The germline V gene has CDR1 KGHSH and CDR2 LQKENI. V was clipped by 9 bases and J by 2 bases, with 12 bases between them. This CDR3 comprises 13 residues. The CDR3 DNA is TGTGCCAGGCTAAAGTTGGACACAGATACGCAGTATTTT. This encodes CARLKLDTDTQYF.

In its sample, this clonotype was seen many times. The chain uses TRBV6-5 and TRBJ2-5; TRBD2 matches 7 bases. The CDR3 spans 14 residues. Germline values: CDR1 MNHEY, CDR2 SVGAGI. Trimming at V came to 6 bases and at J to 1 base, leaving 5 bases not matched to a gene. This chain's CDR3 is CASSGGTLQETQYF. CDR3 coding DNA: TGTGCCAGCAGCGGGGGGACCCTCCAAGAGACCCAGTACTTC.

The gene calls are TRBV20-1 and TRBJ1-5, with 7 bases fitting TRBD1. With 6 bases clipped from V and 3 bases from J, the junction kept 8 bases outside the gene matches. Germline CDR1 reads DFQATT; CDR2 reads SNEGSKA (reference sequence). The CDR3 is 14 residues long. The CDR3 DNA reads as TGCAGTGCGGACCCAGGGACAGACAATCAGCCCCAGCATTTT. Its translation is CSADPGTDNQPQHF.

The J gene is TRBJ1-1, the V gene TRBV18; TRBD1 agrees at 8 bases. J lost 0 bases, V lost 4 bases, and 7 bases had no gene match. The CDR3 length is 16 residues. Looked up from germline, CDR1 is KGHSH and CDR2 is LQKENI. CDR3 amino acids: CASSLRQGAMNTEAFF. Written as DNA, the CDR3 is TGTGCCAGCTCACTAAGGCAGGGGGCAATGAACACTGAAGCTTTCTTT. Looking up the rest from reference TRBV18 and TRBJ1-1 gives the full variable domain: NAGVMQNPRHLVRRRGQEARLRCSPMKGHSHVYWYRQLPEEGLKFMVYLQKENIIDESGMPKERFSAEFPKEGPSILRIQQVVRGDSAAYFCASSLRQGAMNTEAFFGQGTRLTVV.

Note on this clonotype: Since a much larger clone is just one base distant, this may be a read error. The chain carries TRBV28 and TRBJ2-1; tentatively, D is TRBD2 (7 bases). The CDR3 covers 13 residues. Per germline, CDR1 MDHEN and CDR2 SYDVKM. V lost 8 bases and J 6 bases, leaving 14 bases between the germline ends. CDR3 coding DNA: TGTGCCAGCGGGGGCGGGAGCAGCAATGAGCAGTTCTTC. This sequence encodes CASGGGSSNEQFF.

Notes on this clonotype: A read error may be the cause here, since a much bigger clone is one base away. The CDR3 loop is CASSEKSKDTQYF. The CDR3 coding sequence is TGTGCCAGCAGTGAAAAAAGTAAAGATACGCAGTATTTT. This chain uses TRBV2 with TRBJ2-3; D call uncertain. V shed 2 bases and J shed 5 bases, with 8 bases lying between them. CDR3 length equals 13 residues. Germline V gene sequence: CDR1 SNHLY, CDR2 FYNNEI.

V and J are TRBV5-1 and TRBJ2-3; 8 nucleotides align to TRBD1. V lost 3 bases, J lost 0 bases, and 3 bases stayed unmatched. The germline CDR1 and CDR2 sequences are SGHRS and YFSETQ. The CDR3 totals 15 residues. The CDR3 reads CASSSTGDSTDTQYF. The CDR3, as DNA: TGCGCCAGCAGCTCGACAGGGGATAGCACAGATACGCAGTATTTT.

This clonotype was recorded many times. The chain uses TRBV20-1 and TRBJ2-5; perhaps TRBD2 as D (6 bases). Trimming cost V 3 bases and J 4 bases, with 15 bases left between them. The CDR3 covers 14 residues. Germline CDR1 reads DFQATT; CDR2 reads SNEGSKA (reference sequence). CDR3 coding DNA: TGCAGTGCTAGTAAATCCGGGAGAGGAGAGACCCAGTACTTC. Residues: CSASKSGRGETQYF.

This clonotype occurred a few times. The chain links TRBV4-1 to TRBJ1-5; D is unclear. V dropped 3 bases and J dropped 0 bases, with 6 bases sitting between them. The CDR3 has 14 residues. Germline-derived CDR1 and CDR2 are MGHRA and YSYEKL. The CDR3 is CASSQSDSNQPQHF. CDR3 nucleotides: TGCGCCAGCAGCCAGTCCGATAGCAATCAGCCCCAGCATTTT.

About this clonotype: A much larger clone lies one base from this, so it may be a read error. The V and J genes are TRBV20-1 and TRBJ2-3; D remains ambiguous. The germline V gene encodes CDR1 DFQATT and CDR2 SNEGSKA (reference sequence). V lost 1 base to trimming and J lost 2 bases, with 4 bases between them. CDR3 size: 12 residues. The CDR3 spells CSARVTTDTQYF. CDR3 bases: TGCAGTGCTAGAGTCACCACAGATACGCAGTATTTT.

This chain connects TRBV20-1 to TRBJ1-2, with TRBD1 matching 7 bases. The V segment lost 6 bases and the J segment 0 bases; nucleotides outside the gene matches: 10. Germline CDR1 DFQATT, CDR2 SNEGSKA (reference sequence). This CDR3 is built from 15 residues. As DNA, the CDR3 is TGCAGTGCCCCCCCCCAGGACAGGTCTAACTATGGCTACACCTTC. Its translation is CSAPPQDRSNYGYTF.

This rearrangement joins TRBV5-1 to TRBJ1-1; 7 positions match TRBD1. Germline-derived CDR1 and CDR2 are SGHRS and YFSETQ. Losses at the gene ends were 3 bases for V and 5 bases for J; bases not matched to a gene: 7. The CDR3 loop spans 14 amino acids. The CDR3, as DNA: TGCGCCAGCAGCTATGGTGACAGGGTTACTGAAGCTTTCTTT. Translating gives CASSYGDRVTEAFF.